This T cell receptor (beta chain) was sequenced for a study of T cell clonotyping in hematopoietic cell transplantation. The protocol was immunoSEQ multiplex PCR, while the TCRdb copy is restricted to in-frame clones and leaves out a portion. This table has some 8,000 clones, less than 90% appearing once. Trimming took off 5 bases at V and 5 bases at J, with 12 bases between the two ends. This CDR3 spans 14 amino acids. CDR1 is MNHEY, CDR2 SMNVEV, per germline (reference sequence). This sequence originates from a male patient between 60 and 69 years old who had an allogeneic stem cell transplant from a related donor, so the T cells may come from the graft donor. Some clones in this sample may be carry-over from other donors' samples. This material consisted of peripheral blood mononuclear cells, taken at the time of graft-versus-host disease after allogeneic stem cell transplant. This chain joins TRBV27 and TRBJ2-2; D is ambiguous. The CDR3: CASSLGWLTGELFF. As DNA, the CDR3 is TGTGCCAGCAGTCTGGGCTGGTTGACCGGGGAGCTGTTTTTT.